This T cell receptor beta chain originates from a study of CD8+CD57+ T cells in acquired aplastic anemia. Germline V gene lookup returns CDR1 MDHEN and CDR2 SYDVKM. The CDR3 contains 17 residues. The V gene end was trimmed by 3 bases and the J gene end by 8 bases; junction bases not matched to a gene: 13. Profiling that covered TCR beta VDJ and CDR3 relied on genomic DNA as its template. In TCRdb, the reads were re-called with MiXCR into one record per CDR3 protein. The sample has nearly 60,000 distinct CDR3 sequences; around 57% are singletons. All sequencing subjects had displayed CD8+CD57+ cell expansion on flow cytometry. Severe acquired aplastic anemia affected all patients. With respect to this clonotype: The antigen remains undetermined.

Study conclusions and caveats: The same twenty-nine CD8+ CDR3 sequences occurred in patients and in controls.

This clonotype was obtained from a human donor with aplastic anemia. J is TRBJ1-4 and V is TRBV28; 9 nucleotides line up with TRBD1. Sequencing was done on a sample of sorted CD4+, CD8+, or CD8+CD57+ T cells (not recorded which) from PBMCs. The CDR3: CASSLPGQGIIREKLFF. Here the CDR3 DNA reads TGTGCCAGCAGTTTGCCCGGACAGGGGATTATAAGAGAAAAACTGTTTTTT.